A single count supports the clone carrying this TCR beta chain. The data were produced by immunoSEQ multiplex PCR, yet TCRdb's version contains in-frame clones alone and is incomplete. The repertoire holds 53,000 or so clones, with 77% as singletons. The record originates from a study of blood T cell repertoires in COVID-19. Study overall: Collection of acute and convalescent COVID-19 samples took place in the United States, Italy and Spain.

This TCR came from a man between 65 and 79 years old with active or convalescent COVID-19. Sequencing was done on a sample of peripheral blood.

The CDR3 is CASSLLSGGVSTDTQYF. The DNA of the CDR3 is TGTGCCAGCAGTTTATTAAGCGGCGGGGTTAGCACAGATACGCAGTATTTT. The genes are TRBV28 and TRBJ2-3; a possible D gene is TRBD2 (6 bases). Germline V gene sequence: CDR1 MDHEN, CDR2 SYDVKM. The CDR3 is made up of 17 amino acids. Trimming shortened V by 1 base and J by 0 bases, and 14 bases separated the two germline ends.